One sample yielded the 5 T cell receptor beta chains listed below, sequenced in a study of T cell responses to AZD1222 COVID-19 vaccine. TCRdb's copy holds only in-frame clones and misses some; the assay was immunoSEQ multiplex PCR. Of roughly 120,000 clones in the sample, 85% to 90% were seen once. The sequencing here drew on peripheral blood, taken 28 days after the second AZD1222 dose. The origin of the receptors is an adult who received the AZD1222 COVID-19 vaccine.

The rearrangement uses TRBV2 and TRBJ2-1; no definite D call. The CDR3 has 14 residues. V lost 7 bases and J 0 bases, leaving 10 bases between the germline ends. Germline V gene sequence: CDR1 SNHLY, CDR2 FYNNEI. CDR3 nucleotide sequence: TGTGCCAGCATCCAGGCGATCTCCTACAATGAGCAGTTCTTC. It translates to CASIQAISYNEQFF.

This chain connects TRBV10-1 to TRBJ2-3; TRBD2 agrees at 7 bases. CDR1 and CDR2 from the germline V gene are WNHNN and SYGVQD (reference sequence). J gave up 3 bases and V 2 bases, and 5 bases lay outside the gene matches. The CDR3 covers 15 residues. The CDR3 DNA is TGCGCCAGCAGTGAGGCGCGGGGGAGAACAGATACGCAGTATTTT. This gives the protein CASSEARGRTDTQYF.

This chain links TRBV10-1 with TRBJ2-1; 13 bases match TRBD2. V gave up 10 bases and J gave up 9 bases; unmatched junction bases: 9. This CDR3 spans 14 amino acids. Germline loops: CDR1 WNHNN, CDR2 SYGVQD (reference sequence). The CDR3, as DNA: TGCGCCACCTCTCGGACTAGCGGGAGCTTTGAGCAGTTCTTC. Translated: CATSRTSGSFEQFF.

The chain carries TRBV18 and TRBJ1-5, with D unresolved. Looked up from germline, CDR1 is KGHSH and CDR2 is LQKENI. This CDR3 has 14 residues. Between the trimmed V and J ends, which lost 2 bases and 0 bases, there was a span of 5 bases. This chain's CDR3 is CASSPMDSNQPQHF. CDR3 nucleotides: TGTGCCAGCTCACCAATGGATAGCAATCAGCCCCAGCATTTT.

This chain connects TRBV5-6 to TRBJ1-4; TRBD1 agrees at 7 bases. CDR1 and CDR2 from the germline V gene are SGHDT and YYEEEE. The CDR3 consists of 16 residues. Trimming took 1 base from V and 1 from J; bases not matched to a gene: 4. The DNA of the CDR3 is TGTGCCAGCAGCTTGCAGGGGGGAGGAACTAATGAAAAACTGTTTTTT. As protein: CASSLQGGGTNEKLFF.